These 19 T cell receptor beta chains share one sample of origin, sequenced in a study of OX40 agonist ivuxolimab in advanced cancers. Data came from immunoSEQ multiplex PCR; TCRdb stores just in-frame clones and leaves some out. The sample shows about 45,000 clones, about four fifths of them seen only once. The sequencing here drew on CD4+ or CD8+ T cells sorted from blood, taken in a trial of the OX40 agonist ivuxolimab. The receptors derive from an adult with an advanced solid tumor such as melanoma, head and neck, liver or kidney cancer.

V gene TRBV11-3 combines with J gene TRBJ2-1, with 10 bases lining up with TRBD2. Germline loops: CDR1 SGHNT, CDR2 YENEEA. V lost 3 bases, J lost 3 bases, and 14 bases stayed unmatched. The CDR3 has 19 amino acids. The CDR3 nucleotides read TGTGCCAGCAGCTTCGGACTAGCGGAATCACGTCGTTTCTACAATGAGCAGTTCTTC. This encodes CASSFGLAESRRFYNEQFF.

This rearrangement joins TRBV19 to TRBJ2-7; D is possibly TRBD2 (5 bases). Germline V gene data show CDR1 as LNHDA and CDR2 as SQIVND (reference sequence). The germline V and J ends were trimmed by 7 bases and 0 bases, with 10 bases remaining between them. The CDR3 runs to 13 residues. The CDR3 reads CASTPGSSYEQYF. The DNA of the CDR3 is TGTGCCAGTACGCCGGGGAGCTCCTACGAGCAGTACTTC.

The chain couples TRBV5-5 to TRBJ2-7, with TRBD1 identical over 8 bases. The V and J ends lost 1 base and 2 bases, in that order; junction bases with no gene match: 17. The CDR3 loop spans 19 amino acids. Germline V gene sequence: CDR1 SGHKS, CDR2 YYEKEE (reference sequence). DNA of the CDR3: TGTGCCAGCAGCTTGAGAAACGGGGTAAGACCAGGGGGCCCCTACGAGCAGTACTTC. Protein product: CASSLRNGVRPGGPYEQYF.

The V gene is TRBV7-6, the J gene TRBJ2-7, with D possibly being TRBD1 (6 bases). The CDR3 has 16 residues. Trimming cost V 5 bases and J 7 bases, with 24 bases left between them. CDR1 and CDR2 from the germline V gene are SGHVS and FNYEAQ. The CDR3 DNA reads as TGTGCCAGCAGCCAACGGCTTGGGGACACCCCTCGAGAGCAGTACTTC. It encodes CASSQRLGDTPREQYF.

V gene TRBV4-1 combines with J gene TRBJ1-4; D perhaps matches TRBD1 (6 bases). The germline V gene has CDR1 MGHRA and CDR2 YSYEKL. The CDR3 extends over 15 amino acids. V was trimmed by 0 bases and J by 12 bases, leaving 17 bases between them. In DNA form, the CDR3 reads TGCGCCAGCAGCCAAGAGGGGGCCCAGGCCGCGGAACTGTTTTTT. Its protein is CASSQEGAQAAELFF.

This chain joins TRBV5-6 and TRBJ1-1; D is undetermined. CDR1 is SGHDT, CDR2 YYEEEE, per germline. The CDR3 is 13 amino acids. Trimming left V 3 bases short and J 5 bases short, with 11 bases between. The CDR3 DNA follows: TGTGCCAGCAGCTGGATGAGGCTTACTGAAGCTTTCTTT. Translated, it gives CASSWMRLTEAFF.

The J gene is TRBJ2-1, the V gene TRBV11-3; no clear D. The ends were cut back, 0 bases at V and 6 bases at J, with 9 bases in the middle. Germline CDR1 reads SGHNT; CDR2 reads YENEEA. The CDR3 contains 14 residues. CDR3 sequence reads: CASSLDWGPNEQFF. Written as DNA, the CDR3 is TGTGCCAGCAGCTTAGATTGGGGTCCCAATGAGCAGTTCTTC. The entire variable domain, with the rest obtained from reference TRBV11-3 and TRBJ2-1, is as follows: EAGVVQSPRYKIIEKKQPVAFWCNPISGHNTLYWYLQNLGQGPELLIRYENEEAVDDSQLPKDRFSAERLKGVDSTLKIQPAELGDSAVYLCASSLDWGPNEQFFGPGTRLTVL.

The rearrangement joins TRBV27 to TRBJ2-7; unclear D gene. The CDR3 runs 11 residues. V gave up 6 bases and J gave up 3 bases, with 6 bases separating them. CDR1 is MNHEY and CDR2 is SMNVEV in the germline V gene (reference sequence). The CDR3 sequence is CASRPFYEQYF. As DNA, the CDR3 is TGTGCCAGCAGGCCTTTCTACGAGCAGTACTTC.

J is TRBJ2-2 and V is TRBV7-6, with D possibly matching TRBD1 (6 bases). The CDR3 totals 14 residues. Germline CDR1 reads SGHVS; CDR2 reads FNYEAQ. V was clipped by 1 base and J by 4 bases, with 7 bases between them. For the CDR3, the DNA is TGTGCCAGCAGCTTAGAAGGGGGCACCGGGGAGCTGTTTTTT. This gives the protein CASSLEGGTGELFF.

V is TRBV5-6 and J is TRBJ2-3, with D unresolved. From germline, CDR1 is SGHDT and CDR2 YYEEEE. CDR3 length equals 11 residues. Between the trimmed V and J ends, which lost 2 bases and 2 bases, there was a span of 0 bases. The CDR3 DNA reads TGTGCCAGCAGCTTCACAGATACGCAGTATTTT. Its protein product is CASSFTDTQYF. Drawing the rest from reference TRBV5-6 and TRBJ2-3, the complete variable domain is DAGVTQSPTHLIKTRGQQVTLRCSPKSGHDTVSWYQQALGQGPQFIFQYYEEEERQRGNFPDRFSGHQFPNYSSELNVNALLLGDSALYLCASSFTDTQYFGPGTRLTVL.

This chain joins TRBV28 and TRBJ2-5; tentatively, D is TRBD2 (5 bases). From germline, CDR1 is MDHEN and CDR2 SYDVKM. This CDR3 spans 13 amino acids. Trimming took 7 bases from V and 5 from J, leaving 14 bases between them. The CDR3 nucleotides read TGTGCCAGCACCTCCAGCGGTTGGGAGACCCAGTACTTC. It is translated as CASTSSGWETQYF.

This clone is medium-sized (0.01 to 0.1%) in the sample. The CDR3 reads CASSQGTSGFYEQYF. In DNA, the CDR3 is TGCGCCAGCAGCCAAGGGACTAGCGGCTTCTACGAGCAGTACTTC. This rearrangement joins TRBV4-1 to TRBJ2-7; TRBD2 agrees at 10 bases. V was clipped by 1 base and J by 3 bases; unmatched bases: 3. Germline-derived CDR1 and CDR2 are MGHRA and YSYEKL. This CDR3 has 15 amino acids.

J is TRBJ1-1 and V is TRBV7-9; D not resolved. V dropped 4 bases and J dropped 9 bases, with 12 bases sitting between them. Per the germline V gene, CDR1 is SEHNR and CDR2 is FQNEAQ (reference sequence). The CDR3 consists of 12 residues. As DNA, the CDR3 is TGTGCCAGCAGCTCCACCCACCCCCAAGCTTTCTTT. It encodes CASSSTHPQAFF.

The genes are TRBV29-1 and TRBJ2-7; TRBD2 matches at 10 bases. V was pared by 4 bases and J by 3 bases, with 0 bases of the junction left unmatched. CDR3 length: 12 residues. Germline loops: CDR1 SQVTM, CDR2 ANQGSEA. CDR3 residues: CSVVAGGYEQYF. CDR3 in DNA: TGCAGCGTTGTAGCGGGGGGCTACGAGCAGTACTTC.

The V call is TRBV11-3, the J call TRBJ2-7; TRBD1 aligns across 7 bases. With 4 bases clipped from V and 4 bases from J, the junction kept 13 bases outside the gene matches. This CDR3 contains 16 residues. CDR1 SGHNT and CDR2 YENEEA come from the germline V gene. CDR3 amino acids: CASSSITTGVVYEQYF. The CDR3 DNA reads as TGTGCCAGCAGCTCGATCACTACAGGGGTAGTATACGAGCAGTACTTC.

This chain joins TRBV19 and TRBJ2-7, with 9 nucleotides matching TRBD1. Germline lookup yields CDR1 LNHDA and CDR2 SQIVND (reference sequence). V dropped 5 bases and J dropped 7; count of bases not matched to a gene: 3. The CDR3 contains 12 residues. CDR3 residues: CASSLGQGEQYF. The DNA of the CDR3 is TGTGCCAGTAGTCTCGGACAGGGGGAGCAGTACTTC.

The CDR3 region is CASSQYPTASYEQYF. The CDR3 region has the DNA TGTGCCAGCAGCCAATACCCGACAGCCTCCTACGAGCAGTACTTC. V gene TRBV9 combines with J gene TRBJ2-7, with D possibly matching TRBD1 (5 bases). The CDR3 has 15 residues. Germline CDR1 is SGDLS and CDR2 is YYNGEE. V lost 4 bases and J lost 0, with 14 bases in between.

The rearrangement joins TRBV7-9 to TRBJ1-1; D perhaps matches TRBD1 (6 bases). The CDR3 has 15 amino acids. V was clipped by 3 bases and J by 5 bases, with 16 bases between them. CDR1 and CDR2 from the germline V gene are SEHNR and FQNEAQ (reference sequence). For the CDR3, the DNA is TGTGCCAGCAGCTTTAGTGAGGGGGTTAATACTGAAGCTTTCTTT. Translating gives CASSFSEGVNTEAFF.

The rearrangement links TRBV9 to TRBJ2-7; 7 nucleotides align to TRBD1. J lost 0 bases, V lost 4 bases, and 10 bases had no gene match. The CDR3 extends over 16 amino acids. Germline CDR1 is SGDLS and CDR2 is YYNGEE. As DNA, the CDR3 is TGTGCCAGCAGCCCCGGGACAGCGGCGAGCTCCTACGAGCAGTACTTC. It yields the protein CASSPGTAASSYEQYF.